This T cell receptor beta chain was profiled in a study of blood T cell repertoires in COVID-19. Study background: The United States, Italy and Spain were the sources of the acute and convalescent COVID-19 samples.

Assay: immunoSEQ multiplex PCR; the TCRdb copy retains only in-frame clones and omits some. The sample contains 150,000 to 200,000 clones, about 86% of which appear only once. The germline V and J ends were trimmed by 4 bases and 0 bases, with 11 bases remaining between them. Germline V gene lookup returns CDR1 SGHRS and CDR2 YFSETQ. This CDR3 is 15 amino acids long. Sequenced material: peripheral blood. This chain uses TRBV5-1 with TRBJ2-1; D is possibly TRBD2 (6 bases). The clonotype originates from a man in his 60s with acute or convalescent COVID-19. The DNA of the CDR3 is TGCGCCAGCAGCCCTAGCGCTAGCTCCTACAATGAGCAGTTCTTC. Amino acids: CASSPSASSYNEQFF.